The T cell receptor (beta chain) described here comes from a study of blood T cell repertoires in COVID-19. Study overall: PBMCs, B-cell-depleted T cells, or T cells were the source of the cDNA or gDNA that made up the material.

In the original processing: Reference gene primer amplification gave estimated nucleated cell counts. Profiling relied on immunoSEQ multiplex PCR, and the TCRdb table lists in-frame clones only, not all of them. D and trimming come from the DNA, and the V and J calls and clone size come from that table. The data show about 41,000 clones, around 83% seen once. The CDR3 runs to 15 residues. Germline values: CDR1 SEHNR, CDR2 FQNEAQ (reference sequence). V shed 4 bases and J 4 bases; nucleotides not matched to a gene: 8. This clone was recorded only once. J is TRBJ1-2 and V is TRBV7-9, with 8 nucleotides matching TRBD1. The source is a woman over 75 with active or convalescent COVID-19. Sequencing used peripheral blood. The chain's CDR3 is CASSSSGGPSYGYTF. CDR3 DNA sequence: TGTGCCAGCAGCTCCTCAGGGGGCCCCAGCTATGGCTACACCTTC.